The 10 T cell receptor beta chains given below trace back to one sample, sequenced in a study of somatic mutations in cytotoxic T cells in rheumatoid arthritis. Libraries were prepared by immunoSEQ multiplex PCR; TCRdb keeps only in-frame clonotypes and omits some of them. This table has about 16,000 clones, 75% to 90% appearing once. The specimen sequenced was CD8+ T cells sorted from blood. The receptors come from an adult with rheumatoid arthritis.

The chain employs TRBV5-1 and TRBJ2-5; D unclear. This CDR3 comprises 15 residues. In germline, CDR1 is SGHRS, CDR2 YFSETQ. Trimming removed 0 bases from V and 0 bases from J, with 9 bases in between. The CDR3 loop is CASSLEGGYQETQYF. The CDR3 nucleotides are TGCGCCAGCAGCTTGGAGGGCGGCTACCAAGAGACCCAGTACTTC.

The V gene is TRBV4-1, the J gene TRBJ2-2; D remains ambiguous. The CDR3 is 17 amino acids. Germline V CDR1 and CDR2: MGHRA, YSYEKL. V was trimmed by 0 bases and J by 2 bases, leaving 13 bases between them. CDR3 protein: CASSQEDRNLNTGELFF. The CDR3 DNA sequence: TGCGCCAGCAGCCAAGAAGACCGAAACCTAAACACCGGGGAGCTGTTTTTT.

In nucleotides, the CDR3 is TGTGCCAGTATGTCCGGGGGAAATCAGCCCCAGCATTTT. Its translation: CASMSGGNQPQHF. J is TRBJ1-5 and V is TRBV19; possibly TRBD1 for D (5 bases). CDR1 is LNHDA and CDR2 is SQIVND in the germline V gene (reference sequence). Trimming cost V 7 bases and J 4 bases, with 11 bases left between them. The CDR3 totals 13 residues.

CDR3 amino acids: CASRRDRGDTEAFF. Written as DNA, the CDR3 is TGCGCCAGCCGCCGGGACAGGGGTGACACTGAAGCTTTCTTT. The V and J genes are TRBV10-1 and TRBJ1-1; 10 bases are shared with TRBD1. V lost 8 bases to trimming and J lost 3 bases; unmatched junction nucleotides: 6. The CDR3 covers 14 residues. The germline CDR1 and CDR2 sequences are WNHNN and SYGVQD (reference sequence).

This clone appeared once. This chain connects TRBV9 to TRBJ1-4; the D is unclear. The V and J ends lost 3 bases and 4 bases respectively, with 10 bases between them. This CDR3 contains 14 residues. Germline V gene data show CDR1 as SGDLS and CDR2 as YYNGEE. The CDR3 region has the DNA TGTGCCAGCAGCGCCTTGGGCTATAATGAAAAACTGTTTTTT. Encoded protein: CASSALGYNEKLFF.

The chain couples TRBV4-1 to TRBJ2-7; D is possibly TRBD1 or TRBD2 (5 bases each). Germline V gene sequence: CDR1 MGHRA, CDR2 YSYEKL. Trimming cost V 0 bases and J 4 bases, with 16 bases left between them. The length of the CDR3 is 16 residues. The CDR3 protein is CASSQEETGGGYEQYF. The CDR3 DNA sequence: TGCGCCAGCAGCCAAGAAGAAACAGGAGGAGGTTACGAGCAGTACTTC.

This chain joins TRBV6-1 and TRBJ1-2, with 10 positions matching TRBD1. Germline lookup yields CDR1 MNHNS and CDR2 SASEGT. J lost 7 bases, V lost 9 bases, and 5 bases had no gene match. The CDR3 spans 12 residues. CDR3 DNA sequence: TGTGCCAGGGGGGACAGGGGACTTGGCTACACCTTC. This translates into CARGDRGLGYTF.

The chain uses TRBV11-2 and TRBJ2-7, with 9 positions matching TRBD1. V trimming: 0 bases; J trimming: 3 bases; junction bases outside the gene matches: 3. The CDR3 has 15 residues. The V gene's germline CDR1 is SGHAT and CDR2 FQNNGV. The CDR3 loop is CASSLDRQGVYEQYF. CDR3 DNA sequence: TGTGCCAGCAGCTTAGACCGACAGGGGGTCTACGAGCAGTACTTC.

This clone was recorded once. This chain joins TRBV28 and TRBJ2-7, with D uncertain. This CDR3 region has 13 residues. V gave up 2 bases and J gave up 3 bases, with 8 bases separating them. The germline V gene encodes CDR1 MDHEN and CDR2 SYDVKM. CDR3 DNA: TGTGCCAGCAGTTTAGGTCCCCTCTACGAGCAGTACTTC. Translating it yields CASSLGPLYEQYF.

CDR3 sequence: CASSLGDRDSPLHF. The CDR3 nucleotides read TGCGCCAGCAGCTTGGGGGACAGGGATTCACCCCTCCACTTT. The rearrangement uses TRBV5-1 and TRBJ1-6; 9 bases fit TRBD1. Unmatched junction bases numbered 0, after V lost 0 bases and J lost 8 bases. This CDR3 is built from 14 residues. Germline V gene sequence: CDR1 SGHRS, CDR2 YFSETQ.